This T cell receptor beta chain was profiled in a study of cytomegalovirus exposure and HLA in healthy donors. Germline V lookup: CDR1 PRHDT, CDR2 FYEKMQ (reference sequence). The CDR3 runs to 13 residues. Trimming removed 6 bases at V and 4 bases at J, with 12 bases between. The study ran its PCR with 60 Vbeta and 13 Jbeta primers. The data were produced by immunoSEQ multiplex PCR, yet TCRdb's version contains in-frame clones alone and is incomplete. The repertoire holds about 110,000 clones, over 60% seen once, with roughly 2% in the top ten. This receptor was taken from a woman aged 25 to 45 in good health and CMV-seronegative. Material: PBMCs. This chain joins TRBV13 and TRBJ2-5; TRBD1 might be the D (6 bases). The CDR3 DNA reads as TGTGCCAGCAGGGACAGTGTCGGAGAGACCCAGTACTTC. Its protein is CASRDSVGETQYF.